This T cell receptor (beta chain) stems from a study of post-analysis software for immune sequencing data. Study overall: Relapsing-remitting, secondary progressive and progressive-relapsing forms of multiple sclerosis all featured among disease courses. Findings and caveats of the study: Batch-matched samples strongly co-clustered by F measure. For normalized Chao1 diversity, multiple sclerosis patients scored significantly lower than controls did.

Unique molecular identifiers were built into the TCR beta cDNA libraries. T cells numbering roughly 0.95 to 10 million yielded 500,000 to 550,000 cDNA molecules. A single record per CDR3 protein comes from TCRdb applying MiXCR to the PCR reads. The data contain approximately 440,000 distinct CDR3 sequences, around 40% of them singletons. To note about this clonotype: The target antigen is unknown.

The specimen sequenced was blood. The receptor was derived from a girl aged 10 to 17 with multiple sclerosis.

The CDR3 protein is CASSQGTGREREQFF. In nucleotides, the CDR3 is TGTGCCAGCAGCCAAGGTACGGGAAGGGAACGTGAGCAGTTCTTC. The chain uses TRBV4-2 and TRBJ2-1; a possible D gene is TRBD2 (5 bases). Germline CDR1 LGHNA, CDR2 YNFKEQ. The CDR3 spans 15 residues. V shed 1 base and J shed 9 bases, with 16 bases lying between them.